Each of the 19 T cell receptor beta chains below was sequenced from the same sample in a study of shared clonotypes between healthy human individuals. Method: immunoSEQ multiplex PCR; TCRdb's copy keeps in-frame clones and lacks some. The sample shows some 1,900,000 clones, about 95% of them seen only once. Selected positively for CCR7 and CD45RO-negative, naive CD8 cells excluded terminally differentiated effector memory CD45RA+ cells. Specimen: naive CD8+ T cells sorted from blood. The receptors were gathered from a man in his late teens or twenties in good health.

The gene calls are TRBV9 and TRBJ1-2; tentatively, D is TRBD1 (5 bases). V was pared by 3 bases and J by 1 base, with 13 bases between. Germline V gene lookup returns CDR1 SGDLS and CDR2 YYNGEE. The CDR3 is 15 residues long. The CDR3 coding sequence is TGTGCCAGCAGCGAGGGACGGAATCTTAACTATGGCTACACCTTC. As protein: CASSEGRNLNYGYTF.

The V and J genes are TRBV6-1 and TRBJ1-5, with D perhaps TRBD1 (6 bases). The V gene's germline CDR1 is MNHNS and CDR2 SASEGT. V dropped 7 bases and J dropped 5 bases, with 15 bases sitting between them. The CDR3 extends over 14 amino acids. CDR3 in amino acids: CASTPGGTYQPQHF. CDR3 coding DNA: TGTGCCAGCACTCCCGGGGGCACTTATCAGCCCCAGCATTTT.

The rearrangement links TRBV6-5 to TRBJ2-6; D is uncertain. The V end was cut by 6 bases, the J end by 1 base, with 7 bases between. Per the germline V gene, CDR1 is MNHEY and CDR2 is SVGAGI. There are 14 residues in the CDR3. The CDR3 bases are TGTGCCAGCAGCCCCCTTTCTGGGGCCAACGTCCTGACTTTC. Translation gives CASSPLSGANVLTF.

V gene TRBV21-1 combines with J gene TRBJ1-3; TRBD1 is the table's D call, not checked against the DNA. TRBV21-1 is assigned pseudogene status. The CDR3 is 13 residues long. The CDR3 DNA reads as TGTGCCAGCAGCAATCAGGGGAGAAACACCATATATTTT. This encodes CASSNQGRNTIYF.

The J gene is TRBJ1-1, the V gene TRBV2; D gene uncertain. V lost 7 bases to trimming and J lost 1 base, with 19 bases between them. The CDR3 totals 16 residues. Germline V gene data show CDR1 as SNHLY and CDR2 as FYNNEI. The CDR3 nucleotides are TGTGCCAGCACCATCAGAAGGGAGGGTTGGAACACTGAAGCTTTCTTT. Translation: CASTIRREGWNTEAFF.

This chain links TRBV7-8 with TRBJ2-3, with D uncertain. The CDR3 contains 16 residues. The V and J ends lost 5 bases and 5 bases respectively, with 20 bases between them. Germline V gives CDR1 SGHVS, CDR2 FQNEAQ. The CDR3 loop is CASSQRASIMGDTQYF. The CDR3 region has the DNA TGTGCCAGCAGCCAAAGGGCCTCTATTATGGGAGATACGCAGTATTTT.

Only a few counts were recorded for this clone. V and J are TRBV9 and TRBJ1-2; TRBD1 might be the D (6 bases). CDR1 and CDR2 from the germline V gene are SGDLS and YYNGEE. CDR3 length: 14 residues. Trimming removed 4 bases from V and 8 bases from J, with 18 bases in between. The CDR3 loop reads CASSPWQGHMGYTF. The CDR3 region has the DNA TGTGCCAGCAGCCCTTGGCAGGGGCATATGGGCTACACCTTC.

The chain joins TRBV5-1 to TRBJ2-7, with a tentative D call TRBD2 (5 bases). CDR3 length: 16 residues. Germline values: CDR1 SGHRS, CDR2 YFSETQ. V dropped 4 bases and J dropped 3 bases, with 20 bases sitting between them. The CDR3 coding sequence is TGCGCCAGCAGCAGCGGCGGTATTACAGCCCACTACGAGCAGTACTTC. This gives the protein CASSSGGITAHYEQYF.

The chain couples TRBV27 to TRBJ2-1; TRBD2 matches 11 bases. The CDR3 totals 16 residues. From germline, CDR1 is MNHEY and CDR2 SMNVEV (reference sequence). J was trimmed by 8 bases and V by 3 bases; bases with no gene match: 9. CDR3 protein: CASSFLETSGIHEQFF. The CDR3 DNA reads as TGTGCCAGCAGTTTCCTAGAGACTAGCGGGATCCATGAGCAGTTCTTC.

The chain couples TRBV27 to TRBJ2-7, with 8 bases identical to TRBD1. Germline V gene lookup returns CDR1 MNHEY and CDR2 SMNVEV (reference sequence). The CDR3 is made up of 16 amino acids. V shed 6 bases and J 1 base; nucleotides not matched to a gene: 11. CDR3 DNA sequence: TGTGCCAGCAGGCGGTCGCCCGGACAGGGTTCCTACGAGCAGTACTTC. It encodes CASRRSPGQGSYEQYF.

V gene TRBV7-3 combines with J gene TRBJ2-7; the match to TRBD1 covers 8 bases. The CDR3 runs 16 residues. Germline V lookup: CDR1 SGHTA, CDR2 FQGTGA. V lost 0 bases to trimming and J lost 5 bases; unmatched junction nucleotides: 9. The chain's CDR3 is CASSLTQGAAMNEQYF. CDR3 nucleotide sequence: TGTGCCAGCAGCTTAACCCAGGGGGCGGCGATGAACGAGCAGTACTTC.

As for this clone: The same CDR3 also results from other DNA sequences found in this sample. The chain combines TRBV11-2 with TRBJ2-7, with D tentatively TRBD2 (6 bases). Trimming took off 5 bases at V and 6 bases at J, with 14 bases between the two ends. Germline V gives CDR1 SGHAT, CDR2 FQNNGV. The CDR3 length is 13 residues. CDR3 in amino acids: CASSLGGTGEQYF. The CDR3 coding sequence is TGTGCCAGCAGCCTCGGGGGAACGGGCGAGCAGTACTTC.

In DNA, the CDR3 is TGTGCCAGCAGTTCGGACCCCGGGGGCACTGAAGCTTTCTTT. Its protein is CASSSDPGGTEAFF. The chain combines TRBV27 with TRBJ1-1; weak D call: TRBD1 (5 bases). The CDR3 extends over 14 amino acids. The V gene's germline CDR1 is MNHEY and CDR2 SMNVEV (reference sequence). The V end was cut by 4 bases, the J end by 4 bases, with 13 bases between.

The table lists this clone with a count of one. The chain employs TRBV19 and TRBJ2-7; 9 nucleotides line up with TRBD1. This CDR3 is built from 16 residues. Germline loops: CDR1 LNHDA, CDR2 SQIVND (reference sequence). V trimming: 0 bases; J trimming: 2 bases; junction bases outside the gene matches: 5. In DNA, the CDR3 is TGTGCCAGTAGTATAGACGCCGGGACAGGGCCCTACGAGCAGTACTTC. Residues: CASSIDAGTGPYEQYF.

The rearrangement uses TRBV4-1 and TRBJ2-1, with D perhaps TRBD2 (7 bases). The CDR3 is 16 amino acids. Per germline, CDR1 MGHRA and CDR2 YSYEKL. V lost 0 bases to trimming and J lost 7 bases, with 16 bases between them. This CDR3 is CASSQELWEGGNEQFF. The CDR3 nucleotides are TGCGCCAGCAGCCAAGAGCTGTGGGAGGGGGGTAATGAGCAGTTCTTC.

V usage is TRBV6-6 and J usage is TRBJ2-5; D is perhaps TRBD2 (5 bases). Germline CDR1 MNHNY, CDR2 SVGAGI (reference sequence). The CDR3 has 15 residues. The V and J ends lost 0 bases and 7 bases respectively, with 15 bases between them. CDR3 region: CASSYSPGRAGTQYF. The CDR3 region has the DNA TGTGCCAGCAGTTACTCCCCCGGGCGGGCAGGGACCCAGTACTTC.

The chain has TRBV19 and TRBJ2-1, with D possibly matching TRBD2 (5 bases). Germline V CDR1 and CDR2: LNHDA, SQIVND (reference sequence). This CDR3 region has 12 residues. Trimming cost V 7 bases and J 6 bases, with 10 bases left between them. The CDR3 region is CASMREGNEQFF. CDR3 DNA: TGTGCCAGTATGAGGGAAGGCAATGAGCAGTTCTTC. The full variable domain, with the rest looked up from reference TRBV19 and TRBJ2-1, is DGGITQSPKYLFRKEGQNVTLSCEQNLNHDAMYWYRQDPGQGLRLIYYSQIVNDFQKGDIAEGYSVSREKKESFPLTVTSAQKNPTAFYLCASMREGNEQFFGPGTRLTVL.

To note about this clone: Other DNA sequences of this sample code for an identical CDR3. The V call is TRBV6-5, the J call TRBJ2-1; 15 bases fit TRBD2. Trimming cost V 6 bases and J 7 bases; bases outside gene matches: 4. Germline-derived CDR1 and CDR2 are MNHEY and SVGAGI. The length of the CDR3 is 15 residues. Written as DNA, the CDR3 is TGTGCCAGCAGCAGGACTAGCGGGAGGGCTAATGAGCAGTTCTTC. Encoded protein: CASSRTSGRANEQFF.

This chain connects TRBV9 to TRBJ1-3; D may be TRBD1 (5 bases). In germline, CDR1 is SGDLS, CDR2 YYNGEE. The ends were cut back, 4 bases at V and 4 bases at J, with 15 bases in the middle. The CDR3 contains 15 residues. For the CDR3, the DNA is TGTGCCAGCAGCCAGTCTTGGGGCTCAGGAAACACCATATATTTT. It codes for CASSQSWGSGNTIYF.